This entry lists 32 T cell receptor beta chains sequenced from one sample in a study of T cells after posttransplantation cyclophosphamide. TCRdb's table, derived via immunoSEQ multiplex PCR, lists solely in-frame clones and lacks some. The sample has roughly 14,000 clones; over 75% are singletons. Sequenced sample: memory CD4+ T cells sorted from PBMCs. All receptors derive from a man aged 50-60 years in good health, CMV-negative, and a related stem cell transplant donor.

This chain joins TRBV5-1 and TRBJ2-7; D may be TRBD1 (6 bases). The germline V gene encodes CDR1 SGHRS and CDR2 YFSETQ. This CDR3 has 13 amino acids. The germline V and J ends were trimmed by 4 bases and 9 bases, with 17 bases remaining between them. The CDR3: CASSPLDSLGQYF. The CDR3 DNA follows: TGCGCCAGCAGCCCCCTGGACAGTTTGGGGCAGTACTTC.

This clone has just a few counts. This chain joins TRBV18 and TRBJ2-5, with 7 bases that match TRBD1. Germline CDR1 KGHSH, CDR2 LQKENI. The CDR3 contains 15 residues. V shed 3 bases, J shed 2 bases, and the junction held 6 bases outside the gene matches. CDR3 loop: CASSPSDRRQETQYF. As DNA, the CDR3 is TGTGCCAGCTCACCTTCGGACAGGCGACAAGAGACCCAGTACTTC.

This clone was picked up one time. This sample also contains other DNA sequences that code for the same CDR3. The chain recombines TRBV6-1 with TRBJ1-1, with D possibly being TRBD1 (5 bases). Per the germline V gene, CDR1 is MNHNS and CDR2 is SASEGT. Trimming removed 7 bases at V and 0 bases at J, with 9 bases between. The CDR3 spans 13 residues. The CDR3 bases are TGTGCCAGCAAAGGACAAATGAACACTGAAGCTTTCTTT. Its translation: CASKGQMNTEAFF.

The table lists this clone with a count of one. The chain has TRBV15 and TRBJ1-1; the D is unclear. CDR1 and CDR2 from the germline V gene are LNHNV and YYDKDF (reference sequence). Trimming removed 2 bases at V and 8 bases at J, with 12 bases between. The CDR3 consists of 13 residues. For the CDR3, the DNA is TGTGCCACCAGCAGACGGACGGGGATCGAAGCTTTCTTT. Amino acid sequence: CATSRRTGIEAFF.

CDR3 bases: TGTGCCAGCAGCCCGGGGGGACAGGGGGTCAGGTCACCCCTCCACTTT. The encoded protein is CASSPGGQGVRSPLHF. This chain uses TRBV7-9 with TRBJ1-6, with 11 bases identical to TRBD1. CDR1 is SEHNR and CDR2 is FQNEAQ in the germline V gene (reference sequence). The V and J ends lost 5 bases and 10 bases, in that order; junction bases with no gene match: 10. CDR3 size: 16 residues.

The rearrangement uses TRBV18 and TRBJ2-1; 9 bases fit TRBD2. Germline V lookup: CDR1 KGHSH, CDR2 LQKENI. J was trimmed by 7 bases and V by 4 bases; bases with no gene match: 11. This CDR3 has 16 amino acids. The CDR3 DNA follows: TGTGCCAGCTCACGGGGGATAGCGGGAGTACGGAATGAGCAGTTCTTC. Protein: CASSRGIAGVRNEQFF.

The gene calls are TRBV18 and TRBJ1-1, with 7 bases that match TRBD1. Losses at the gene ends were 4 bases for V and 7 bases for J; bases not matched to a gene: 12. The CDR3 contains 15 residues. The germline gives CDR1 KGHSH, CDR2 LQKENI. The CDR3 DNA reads TGTGCCAGCTCACTAAACCTCAGGGGGTCGAATGAAGCTTTCTTT. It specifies CASSLNLRGSNEAFF.

The DNA of the CDR3 is TGTGCCAGCAGTGTCGGGACAGGCGCCGTCTATGGCTACACCTTC. This translates into CASSVGTGAVYGYTF. The chain uses TRBV25-1 and TRBJ1-2, with 8 bases matching TRBD1. The CDR3 consists of 15 residues. Per the germline V gene, CDR1 is MGHDK and CDR2 is SYGVNS. Losses at the gene ends were 4 bases for V and 4 bases for J; bases not matched to a gene: 8.

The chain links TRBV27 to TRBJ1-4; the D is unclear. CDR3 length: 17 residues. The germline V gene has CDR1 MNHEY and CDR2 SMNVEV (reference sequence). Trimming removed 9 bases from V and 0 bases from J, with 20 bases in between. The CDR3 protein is CASSSLGGLSTNEKLFF. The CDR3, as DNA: TGTGCCAGTAGCTCCCTTGGAGGGCTGTCAACTAATGAAAAACTGTTTTTT.

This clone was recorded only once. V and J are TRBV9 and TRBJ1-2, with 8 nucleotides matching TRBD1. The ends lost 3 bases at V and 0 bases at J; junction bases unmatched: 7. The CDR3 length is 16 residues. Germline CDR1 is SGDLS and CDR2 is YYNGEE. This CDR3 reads CASSEQSRGPNYGYTF. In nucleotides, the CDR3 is TGTGCCAGCAGCGAACAATCCAGGGGGCCTAACTATGGCTACACCTTC. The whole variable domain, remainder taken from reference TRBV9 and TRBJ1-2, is DSGVTQTPKHLITATGQRVTLRCSPRSGDLSVYWYQQSLDQGLQFLIQYYNGEERAKGNILERFSAQQFPDLHSELNLSSLELGDSALYFCASSEQSRGPNYGYTFGSGTRLTVV.

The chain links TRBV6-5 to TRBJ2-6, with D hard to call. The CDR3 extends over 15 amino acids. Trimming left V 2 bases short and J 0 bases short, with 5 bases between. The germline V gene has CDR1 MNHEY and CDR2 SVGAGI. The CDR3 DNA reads TGTGCCAGCAGTTACGCGGCCTCTGGGGCCAACGTCCTGACTTTC. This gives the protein CASSYAASGANVLTF.

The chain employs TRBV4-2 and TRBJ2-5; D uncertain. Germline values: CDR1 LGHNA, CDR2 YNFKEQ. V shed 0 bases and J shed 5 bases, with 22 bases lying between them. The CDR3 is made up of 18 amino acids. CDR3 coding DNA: TGTGCCAGCAGCCAAGAACTCCTGGGCCCCACAATTAGGGAGACCCAGTACTTC. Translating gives CASSQELLGPTIRETQYF.

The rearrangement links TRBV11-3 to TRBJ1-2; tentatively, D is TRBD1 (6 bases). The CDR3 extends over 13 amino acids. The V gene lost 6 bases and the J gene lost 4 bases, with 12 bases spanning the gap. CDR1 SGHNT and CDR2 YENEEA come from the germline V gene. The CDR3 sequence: CASRPDRPYGYTF. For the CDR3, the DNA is TGTGCCAGCAGGCCAGACAGGCCCTATGGCTACACCTTC. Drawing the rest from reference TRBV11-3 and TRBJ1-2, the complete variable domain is EAGVVQSPRYKIIEKKQPVAFWCNPISGHNTLYWYLQNLGQGPELLIRYENEEAVDDSQLPKDRFSAERLKGVDSTLKIQPAELGDSAVYLCASRPDRPYGYTFGSGTRLTVV.

CDR3 in amino acids: CASSPRVAGAPGEQYF. In nucleotides, the CDR3 is TGTGCCAGCTCACCAAGAGTAGCGGGAGCCCCGGGGGAGCAGTACTTC. The V call is TRBV18, the J call TRBJ2-7; TRBD2 matches at 9 bases. The CDR3 is made up of 16 amino acids. From germline, CDR1 is KGHSH and CDR2 LQKENI. The J segment lost 7 bases and the V segment lost 2 bases, leaving 12 bases of the junction unmatched.

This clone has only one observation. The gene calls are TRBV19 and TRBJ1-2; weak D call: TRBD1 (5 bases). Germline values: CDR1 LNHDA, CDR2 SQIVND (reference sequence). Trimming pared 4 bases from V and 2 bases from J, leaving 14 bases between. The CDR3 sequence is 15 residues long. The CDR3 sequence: CASSTSDSTNYGYTF. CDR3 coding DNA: TGTGCCAGTAGTACGTCTGACAGTACGAACTATGGCTACACCTTC.

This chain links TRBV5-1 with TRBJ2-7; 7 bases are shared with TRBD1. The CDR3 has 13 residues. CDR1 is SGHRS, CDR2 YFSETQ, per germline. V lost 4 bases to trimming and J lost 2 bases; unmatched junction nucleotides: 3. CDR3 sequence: CASSKDRTYEQYF. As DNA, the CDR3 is TGCGCCAGCAGCAAGGACAGGACCTACGAGCAGTACTTC. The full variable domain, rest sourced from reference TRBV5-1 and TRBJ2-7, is KAGVTQTPRYLIKTRGQQVTLSCSPISGHRSVSWYQQTPGQGLQFLFEYFSETQRNKGNFPGRFSGRQFSNSRSEMNVSTLELGDSALYLCASSKDRTYEQYFGPGTRLTVT.

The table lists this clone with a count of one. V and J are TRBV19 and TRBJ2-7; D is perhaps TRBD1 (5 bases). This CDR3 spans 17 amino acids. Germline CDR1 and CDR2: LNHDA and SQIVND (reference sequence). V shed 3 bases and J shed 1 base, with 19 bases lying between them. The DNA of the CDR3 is TGTGCCAGTAGTATGGGCCCACTCCGGAGACAGTCCTACGAGCAGTACTTC. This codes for CASSMGPLRRQSYEQYF.

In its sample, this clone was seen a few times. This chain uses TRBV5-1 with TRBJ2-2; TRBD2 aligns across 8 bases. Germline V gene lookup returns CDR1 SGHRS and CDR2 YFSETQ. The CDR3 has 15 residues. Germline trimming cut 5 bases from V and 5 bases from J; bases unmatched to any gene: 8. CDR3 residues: CASRTSGRGTGELFF. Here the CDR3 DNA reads TGCGCCAGCAGGACGAGCGGGAGAGGAACCGGGGAGCTGTTTTTT. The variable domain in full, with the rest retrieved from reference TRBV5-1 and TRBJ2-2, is KAGVTQTPRYLIKTRGQQVTLSCSPISGHRSVSWYQQTPGQGLQFLFEYFSETQRNKGNFPGRFSGRQFSNSRSEMNVSTLELGDSALYLCASRTSGRGTGELFFGEGSRLTVL.

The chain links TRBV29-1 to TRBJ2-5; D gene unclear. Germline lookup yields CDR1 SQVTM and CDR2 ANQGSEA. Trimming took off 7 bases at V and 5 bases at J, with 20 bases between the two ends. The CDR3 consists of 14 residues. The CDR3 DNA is TGCAGCGGGATCCGGTCCCTATCGACTGAGACCCAGTACTTC. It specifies CSGIRSLSTETQYF.

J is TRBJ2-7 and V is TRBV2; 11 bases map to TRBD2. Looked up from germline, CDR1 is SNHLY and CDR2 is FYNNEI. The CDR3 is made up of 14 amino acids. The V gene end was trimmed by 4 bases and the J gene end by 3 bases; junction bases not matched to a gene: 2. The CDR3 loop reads CASSGGLAVYEQYF. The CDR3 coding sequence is TGTGCCAGCAGTGGGGGACTAGCGGTCTACGAGCAGTACTTC.

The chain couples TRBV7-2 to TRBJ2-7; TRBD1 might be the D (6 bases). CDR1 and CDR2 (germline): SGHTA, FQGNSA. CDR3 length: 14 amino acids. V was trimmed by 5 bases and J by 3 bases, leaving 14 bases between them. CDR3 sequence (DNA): TGTGCCAGCAGCGCCACCTTACAGGGCTACGAGCAGTACTTC. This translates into CASSATLQGYEQYF.

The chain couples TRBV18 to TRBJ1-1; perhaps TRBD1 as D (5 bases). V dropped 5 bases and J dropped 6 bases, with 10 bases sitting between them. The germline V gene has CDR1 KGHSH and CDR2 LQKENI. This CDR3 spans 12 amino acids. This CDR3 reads CASSNTRAEAFF. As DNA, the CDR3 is TGTGCCAGCTCAAATACCAGGGCTGAAGCTTTCTTT.

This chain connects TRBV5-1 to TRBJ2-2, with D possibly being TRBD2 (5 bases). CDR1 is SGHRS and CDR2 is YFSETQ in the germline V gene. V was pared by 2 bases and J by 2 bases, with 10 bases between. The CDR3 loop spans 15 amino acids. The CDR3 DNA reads TGCGCCAGCAGCTTTATTGAGGGAAACACCGGGGAGCTGTTTTTT. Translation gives CASSFIEGNTGELFF.

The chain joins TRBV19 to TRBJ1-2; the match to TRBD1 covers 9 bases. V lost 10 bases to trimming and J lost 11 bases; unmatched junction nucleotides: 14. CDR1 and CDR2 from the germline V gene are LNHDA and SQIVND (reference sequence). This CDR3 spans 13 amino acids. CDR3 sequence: CATGDREVLGYTF. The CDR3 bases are TGTGCCACCGGGGACAGGGAGGTTCTTGGGTACACCTTC. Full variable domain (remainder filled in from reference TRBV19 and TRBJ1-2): DGGITQSPKYLFRKEGQNVTLSCEQNLNHDAMYWYRQDPGQGLRLIYYSQIVNDFQKGDIAEGYSVSREKKESFPLTVTSAQKNPTAFYLCATGDREVLGYTFGSGTRLTVV.

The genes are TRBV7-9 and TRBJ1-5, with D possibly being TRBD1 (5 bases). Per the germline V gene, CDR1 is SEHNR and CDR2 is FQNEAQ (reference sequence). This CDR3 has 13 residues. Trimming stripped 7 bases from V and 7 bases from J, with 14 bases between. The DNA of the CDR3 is TGTGCCAGCACCGGCCTAGGGGAACAGCCCCAGCATTTT. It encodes CASTGLGEQPQHF.

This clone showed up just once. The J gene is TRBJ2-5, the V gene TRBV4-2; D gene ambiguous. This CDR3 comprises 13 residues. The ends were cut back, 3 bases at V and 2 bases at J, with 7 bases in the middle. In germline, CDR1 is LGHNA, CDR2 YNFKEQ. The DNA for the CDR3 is TGTGCCAGCAGCCAGAGAGGTCAAGAGACCCAGTACTTC. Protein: CASSQRGQETQYF.

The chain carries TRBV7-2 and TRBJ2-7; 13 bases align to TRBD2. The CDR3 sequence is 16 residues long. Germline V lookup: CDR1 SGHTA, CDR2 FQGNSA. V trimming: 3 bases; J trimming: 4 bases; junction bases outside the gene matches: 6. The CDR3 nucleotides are TGTGCCAGCAGCTTCACTAGCGGGGGGGCCGGGTACGAGCAGTACTTC. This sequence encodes CASSFTSGGAGYEQYF.

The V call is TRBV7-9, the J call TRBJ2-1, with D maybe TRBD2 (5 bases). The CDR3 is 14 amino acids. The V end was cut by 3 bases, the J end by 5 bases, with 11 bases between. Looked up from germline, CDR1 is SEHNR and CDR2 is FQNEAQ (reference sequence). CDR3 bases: TGTGCCAGCAGCTTTATAGCGAACGACAATGAGCAGTTCTTC. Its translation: CASSFIANDNEQFF.

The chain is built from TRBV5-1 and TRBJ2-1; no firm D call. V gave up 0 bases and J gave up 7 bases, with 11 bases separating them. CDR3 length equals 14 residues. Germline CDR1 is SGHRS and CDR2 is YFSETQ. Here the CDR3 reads CASSLAIWANEQFF. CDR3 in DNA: TGCGCCAGCAGCTTGGCTATATGGGCGAATGAGCAGTTCTTC.

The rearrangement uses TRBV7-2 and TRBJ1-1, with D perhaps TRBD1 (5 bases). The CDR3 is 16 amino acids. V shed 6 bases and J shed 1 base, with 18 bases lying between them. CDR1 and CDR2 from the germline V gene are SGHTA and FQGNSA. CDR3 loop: CASRHAGWRENTEAFF. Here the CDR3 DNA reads TGTGCCAGCAGACACGCAGGGTGGAGAGAGAACACTGAAGCTTTCTTT. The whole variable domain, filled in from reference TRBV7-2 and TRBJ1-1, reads GAGVSQSPSNKVTEKGKDVELRCDPISGHTALYWYRQSLGQGLEFLIYFQGNSAPDKSGLPSDRFSAERTGGSVSTLTIQRTQQEDSAVYLCASRHAGWRENTEAFFGQGTRLTVV.

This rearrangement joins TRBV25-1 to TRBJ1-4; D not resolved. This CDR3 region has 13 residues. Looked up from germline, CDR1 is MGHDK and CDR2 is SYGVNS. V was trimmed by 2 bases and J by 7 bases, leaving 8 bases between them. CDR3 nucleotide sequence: TGTGCCAGCAGTGAAACAGTCGGTGAAAAACTGTTTTTT. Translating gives CASSETVGEKLFF.

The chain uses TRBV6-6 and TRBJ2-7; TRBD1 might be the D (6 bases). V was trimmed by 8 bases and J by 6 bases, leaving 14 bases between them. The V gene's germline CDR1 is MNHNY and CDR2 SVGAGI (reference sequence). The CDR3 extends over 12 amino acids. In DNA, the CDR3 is TGTGCCAGCGCACAGGGTGAGCGCGAGCAGTACTTC. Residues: CASAQGEREQYF.